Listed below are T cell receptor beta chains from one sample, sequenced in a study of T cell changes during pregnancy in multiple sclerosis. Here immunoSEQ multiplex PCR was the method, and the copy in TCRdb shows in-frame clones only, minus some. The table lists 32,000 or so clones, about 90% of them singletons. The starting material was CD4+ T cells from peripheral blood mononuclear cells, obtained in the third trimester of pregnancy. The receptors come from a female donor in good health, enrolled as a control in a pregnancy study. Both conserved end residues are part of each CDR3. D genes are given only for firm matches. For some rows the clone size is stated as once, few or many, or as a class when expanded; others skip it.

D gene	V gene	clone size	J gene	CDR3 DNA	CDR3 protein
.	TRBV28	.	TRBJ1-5	TGTGCCAGCAAGGAACAGAGGGCGGGACAGCCCCAGCATTTT	CASKEQRAGQPQHF
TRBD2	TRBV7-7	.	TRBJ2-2	TGTGCTAGCAGCGCGATCGGACTAGCCGATGGGGAGCTGTTTTTT	CASSAIGLADGELFF
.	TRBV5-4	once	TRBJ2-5	TGTGCCAGCAGCCCGACGGGGACAATGACCGGAGAGACCCAGTACTTC	CASSPTGTMTGETQYF
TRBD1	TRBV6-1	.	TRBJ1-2	TGTGCCAGCAGTGAACAGACAGGGCTCTATGGCTACACCTTC	CASSEQTGLYGYTF
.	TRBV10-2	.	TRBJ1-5	TGCGCCAGCAGTGAGTCTGGATCGGGAGTCGATCAGCCCCAGCATTTT	CASSESGSGVDQPQHF
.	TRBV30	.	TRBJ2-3	TGTGCCTGGAGTGTAACTAGCTACTACACAGATACGCAGTATTTT	CAWSVTSYYTDTQYF
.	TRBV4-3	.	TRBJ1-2	TGCGCCAGCAGCCAAGACAGTGCCTACTATGGCTACACCTTC	CASSQDSAYYGYTF
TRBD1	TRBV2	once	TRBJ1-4	TGTGCCAGCCGAAGGACAGGGGATAGTGAAAAACTGTTTTTT	CASRRTGDSEKLFF
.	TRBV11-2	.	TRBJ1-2	TGTGCCAGCAGCCAGTCGGTCGGGAACTATGGCTACACCTTC	CASSQSVGNYGYTF
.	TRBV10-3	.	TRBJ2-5	TGTGCCATAGGGGCCACGGATCAAGAGACCCAGTACTTC	CAIGATDQETQYF
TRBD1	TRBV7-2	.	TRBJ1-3	TGTGCCAGCAGCTTAGGGACAGGGGCCCTCTCTGGAAACACCATATATTTT	CASSLGTGALSGNTIYF
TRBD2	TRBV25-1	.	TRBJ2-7	TGTGCCAGCAGTGGGGGCGGGGGCTCCTACGAGCAGTACTTC	CASSGGGGSYEQYF
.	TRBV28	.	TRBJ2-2	TGTGCCAGCAGCCCGTCCCGTTGGGGCACGAATAACACCGGGGAGCTGTTTTTT	CASSPSRWGTNNTGELFF
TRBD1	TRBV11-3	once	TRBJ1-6	TGTGCCAGCAGCCCCCGGAAAATGGACAGGTCCTCACCCCTCCACTTT	CASSPRKMDRSSPLHF
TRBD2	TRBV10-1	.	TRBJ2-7	TGCGCCAGCAGTAAGGGACTAGCGGGAGGGCCGTGGGTTTTATACGAGCAGTACTTC	CASSKGLAGGPWVLYEQYF
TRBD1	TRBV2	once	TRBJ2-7	TGTGCCAGCAGTGAGGACAGGGCCTACGAGCAGTACTTC	CASSEDRAYEQYF